Reported below is one T cell receptor (beta chain). Germline values: CDR1 MNHNY, CDR2 SVGAGI (reference sequence). V lost 2 bases and J lost 6; bases outside the gene matches: 4. The CDR3 is 14 amino acids. The authors' processing: How many nucleated cells were present was estimated from reference gene primer amplification. Produced via immunoSEQ multiplex PCR; TCRdb's table is partial and in-frame only. V and J calls and clone size are copied from that table; D and trimming were computed from the DNA. In the table there are 150,000 to 200,000 clones, roughly 86% of which are singletons. These data are taken from a study of blood T cell repertoires in COVID-19. Study-wide background: The United States, Italy and Spain were the sources of the acute and convalescent COVID-19 samples. T cells, B-cell-depleted T cells, or PBMCs supplied cDNA or gDNA.

The chain couples TRBV6-6 to TRBJ2-5; 9 bases align to TRBD1. This TCR was recovered from a man aged 35 to 55 with active or convalescent COVID-19. The source material was peripheral blood. In DNA form, the CDR3 reads TGTGCCAGCAGTTACCGGACAGGGGTGAAGACCCAGTACTTC. It is translated as CASSYRTGVKTQYF.